The 4 T cell receptor beta chains in this list originate from one sample, sequenced in a study of cytomegalovirus exposure and HLA in healthy donors. The PCR employed 60 Vbeta primers together with 13 Jbeta primers. Produced via immunoSEQ multiplex PCR; TCRdb's table is partial and in-frame only. The sample has fewer than 200,000 clones, approximately 79% seen once. The sequencing input was PBMCs. The receptors were gathered from a man in his fifties or sixties in good health and CMV-seronegative.

The CDR3 DNA reads as TGTGCCAGCAGTTTGGGACAGGGGGCGGGAGAGCAGTACTTC. This encodes CASSLGQGAGEQYF. The rearrangement links TRBV28 to TRBJ2-7; the match to TRBD1 covers 12 bases. V lost 3 bases to trimming and J lost 7 bases; unmatched junction nucleotides: 4. The CDR3 has 14 residues. Germline loops: CDR1 MDHEN, CDR2 SYDVKM. Looking up the rest from reference TRBV28 and TRBJ2-7 gives the full variable domain: DVKVTQSSRYLVKRTGEKVFLECVQDMDHENMFWYRQDPGLGLRLIYFSYDVKMKEKGDIPEGYSVSREKKERFSLILESASTNQTSMYLCASSLGQGAGEQYFGPGTRLTVT.

V gene TRBV11-2 combines with J gene TRBJ2-7; 7 nucleotides agree with TRBD2. Per germline, CDR1 SGHAT and CDR2 FQNNGV. This CDR3 has 14 amino acids. V was clipped by 0 bases and J by 3 bases; unmatched bases: 2. The CDR3 DNA follows: TGTGCCAGCAGCTTAGAGGGGGGGTACTACGAGCAGTACTTC. As protein: CASSLEGGYYEQYF.

The chain uses TRBV4-2 and TRBJ1-5, with 9 bases fitting TRBD1. From germline, CDR1 is LGHNA and CDR2 YNFKEQ. The trim removed 0 bases at V and 5 bases at J, leaving 5 bases unmatched. The CDR3 has 16 amino acids. CDR3 DNA sequence: TGTGCCAGCAGCCAAGATTGGGGACAGGGTGATCAGCCCCAGCATTTT. The encoded protein is CASSQDWGQGDQPQHF.

V is TRBV28 and J is TRBJ2-7, with 7 bases aligning to TRBD1. CDR1 is MDHEN and CDR2 is SYDVKM in the germline V gene. Unmatched junction bases numbered 11, after V lost 3 bases and J lost 6 bases. The CDR3 sequence is 15 residues long. The DNA for the CDR3 is TGTGCCAGCAGTTTTATTTCGGGACAGATCGGCGAGCAGTACTTC. This gives the protein CASSFISGQIGEQYF.